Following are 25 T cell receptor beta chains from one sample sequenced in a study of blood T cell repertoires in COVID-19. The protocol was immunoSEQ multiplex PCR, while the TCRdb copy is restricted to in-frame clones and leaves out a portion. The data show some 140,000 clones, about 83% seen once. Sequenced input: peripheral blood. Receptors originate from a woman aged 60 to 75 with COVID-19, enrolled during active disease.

CDR3 in DNA: TGCGCCAGCAGCTTGTGGCAGGGCCTCTATAATTCACCCCTCCACTTT. Its translation: CASSLWQGLYNSPLHF. The rearrangement joins TRBV5-1 to TRBJ1-6; D might be TRBD1 (5 bases). From germline, CDR1 is SGHRS and CDR2 YFSETQ. The CDR3 totals 16 residues. The V and J ends lost 1 base and 3 bases respectively, with 11 bases between them.

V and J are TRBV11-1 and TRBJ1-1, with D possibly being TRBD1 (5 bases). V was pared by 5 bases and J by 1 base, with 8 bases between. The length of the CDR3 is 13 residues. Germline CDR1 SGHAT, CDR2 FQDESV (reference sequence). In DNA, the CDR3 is TGTGCCAGCAGCCGGGGGACGAACACTGAAGCTTTCTTT. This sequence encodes CASSRGTNTEAFF.

CDR3 in amino acids: CASSGTGDSTDTQYF. CDR3 sequence (DNA): TGCGCCAGCAGTGGGACAGGGGACTCCACAGATACGCAGTATTTT. The chain carries TRBV10-1 and TRBJ2-3; 9 bases are a match to TRBD1. There are 15 residues in the CDR3. After removal of 4 bases from V and 2 bases from J, the junction contained 4 bases not matched to a gene. Germline CDR1 reads WNHNN; CDR2 reads SYGVQD (reference sequence).

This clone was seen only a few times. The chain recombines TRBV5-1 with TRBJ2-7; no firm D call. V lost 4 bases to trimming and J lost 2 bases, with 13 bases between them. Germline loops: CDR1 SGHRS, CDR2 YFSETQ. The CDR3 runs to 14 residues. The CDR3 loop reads CASSVTGSPYEQYV. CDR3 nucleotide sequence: TGCGCCAGCAGCGTCACCGGGTCCCCCTACGAGCAGTACGTC.

The CDR3 reads CASSVRGGLGTEAFF. In DNA, the CDR3 is TGTGCCAGCAGCGTAAGGGGAGGGTTGGGCACTGAAGCTTTCTTT. This chain links TRBV9 with TRBJ1-1; D may be TRBD1 (5 bases). The germline V and J ends were trimmed by 1 base and 4 bases, with 14 bases remaining between them. Germline loops: CDR1 SGDLS, CDR2 YYNGEE. CDR3 size: 15 residues.

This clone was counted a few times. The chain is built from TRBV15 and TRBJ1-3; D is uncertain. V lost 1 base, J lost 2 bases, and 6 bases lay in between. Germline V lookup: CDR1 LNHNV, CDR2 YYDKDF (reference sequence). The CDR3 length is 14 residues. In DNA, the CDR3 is TGTGCCACCAGCAGAGGGAGTCCTGGAAACACCATATATTTT. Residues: CATSRGSPGNTIYF.

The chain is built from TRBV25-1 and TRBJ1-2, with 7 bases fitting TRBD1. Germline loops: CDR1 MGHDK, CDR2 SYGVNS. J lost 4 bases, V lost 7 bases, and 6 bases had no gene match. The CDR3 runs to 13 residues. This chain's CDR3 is CASTLTGTYGYTF. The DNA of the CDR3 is TGTGCCAGCACTTTGACAGGGACCTATGGCTACACCTTC.

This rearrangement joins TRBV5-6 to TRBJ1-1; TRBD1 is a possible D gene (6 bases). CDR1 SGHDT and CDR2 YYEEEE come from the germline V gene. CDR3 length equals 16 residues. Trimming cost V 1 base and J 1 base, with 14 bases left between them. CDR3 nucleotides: TGTGCCAGCAGCTTGACTCCGGGACATCGGAACACTGAAGCTTTCTTT. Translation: CASSLTPGHRNTEAFF.

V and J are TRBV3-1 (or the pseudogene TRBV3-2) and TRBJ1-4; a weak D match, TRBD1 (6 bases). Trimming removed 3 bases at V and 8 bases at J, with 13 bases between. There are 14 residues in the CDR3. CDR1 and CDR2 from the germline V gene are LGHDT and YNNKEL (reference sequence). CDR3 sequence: CASSHFRGREKLFF. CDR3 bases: TGTGCCAGCAGCCATTTCAGGGGTCGCGAAAAACTGTTTTTT.

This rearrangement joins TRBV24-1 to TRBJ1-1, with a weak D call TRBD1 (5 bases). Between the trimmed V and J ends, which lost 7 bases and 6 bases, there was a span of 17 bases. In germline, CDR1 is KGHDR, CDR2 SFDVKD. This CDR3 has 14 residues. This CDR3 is CATRSKGPSSEAFF. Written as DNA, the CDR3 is TGTGCCACCAGGTCCAAGGGGCCGTCCTCTGAAGCTTTCTTT.

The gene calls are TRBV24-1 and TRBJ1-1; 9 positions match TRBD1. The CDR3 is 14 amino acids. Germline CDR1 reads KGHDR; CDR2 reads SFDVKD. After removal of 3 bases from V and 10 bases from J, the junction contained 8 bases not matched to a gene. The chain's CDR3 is CATSDPHRGRGAFF. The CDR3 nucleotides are TGTGCCACCAGTGATCCCCACAGGGGGCGAGGAGCTTTCTTT.

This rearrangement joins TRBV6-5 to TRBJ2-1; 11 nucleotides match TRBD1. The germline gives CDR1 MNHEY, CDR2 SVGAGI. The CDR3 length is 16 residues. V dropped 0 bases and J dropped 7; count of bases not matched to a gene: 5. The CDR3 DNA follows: TGTGCCAGCAGTTACTCCCGGGGACAGGGGGGGAATGAGCAGTTCTTC. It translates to CASSYSRGQGGNEQFF.

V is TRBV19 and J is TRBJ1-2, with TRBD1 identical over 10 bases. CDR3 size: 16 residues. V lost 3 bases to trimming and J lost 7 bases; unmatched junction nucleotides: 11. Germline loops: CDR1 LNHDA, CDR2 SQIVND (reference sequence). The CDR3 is CASSIAGTGALGGYTF. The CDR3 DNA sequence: TGTGCCAGTAGTATCGCCGGGACAGGGGCCTTGGGTGGCTACACCTTC.

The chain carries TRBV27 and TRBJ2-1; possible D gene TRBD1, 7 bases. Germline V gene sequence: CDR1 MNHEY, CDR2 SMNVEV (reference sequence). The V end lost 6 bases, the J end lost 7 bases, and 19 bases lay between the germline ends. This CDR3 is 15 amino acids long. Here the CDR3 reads CASRTAGQWLNEQFF. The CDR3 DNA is TGTGCCAGCAGAACCGCGGGACAGTGGCTTAATGAGCAGTTCTTC.

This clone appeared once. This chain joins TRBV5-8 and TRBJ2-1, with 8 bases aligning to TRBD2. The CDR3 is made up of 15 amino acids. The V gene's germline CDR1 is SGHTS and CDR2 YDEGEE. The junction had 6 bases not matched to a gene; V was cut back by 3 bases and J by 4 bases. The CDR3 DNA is TGTGCCAGCAGCTCCACCGGGACTAGATACAATGAGCAGTTCTTC. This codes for CASSSTGTRYNEQFF.

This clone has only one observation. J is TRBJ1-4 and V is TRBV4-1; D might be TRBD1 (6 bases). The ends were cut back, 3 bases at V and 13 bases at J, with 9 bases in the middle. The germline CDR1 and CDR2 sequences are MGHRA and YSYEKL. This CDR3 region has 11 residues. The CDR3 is CASSQQGRLFF. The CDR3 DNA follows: TGCGCCAGCAGCCAGCAGGGGAGACTGTTTTTT.

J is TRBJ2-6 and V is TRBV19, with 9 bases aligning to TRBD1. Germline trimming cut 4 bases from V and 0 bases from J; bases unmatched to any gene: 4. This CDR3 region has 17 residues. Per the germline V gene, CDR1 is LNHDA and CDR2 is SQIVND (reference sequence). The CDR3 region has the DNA TGTGCCAGTAGTACGACAGGGGGACGCTCTGGGGCCAACGTCCTGACTTTC. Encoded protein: CASSTTGGRSGANVLTF.

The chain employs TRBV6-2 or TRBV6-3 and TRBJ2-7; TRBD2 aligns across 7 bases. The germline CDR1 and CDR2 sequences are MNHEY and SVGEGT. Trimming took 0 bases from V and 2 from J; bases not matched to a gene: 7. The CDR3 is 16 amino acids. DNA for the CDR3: TGTGCCAGCAGTTACTCCGCGGGAGTGGGGGCCTACGAGCAGTACTTC. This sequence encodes CASSYSAGVGAYEQYF.

The CDR3 DNA reads as TGTGCCAGCAGTCCACAGTCTAACTATGGCTACACCTTC. Amino acid sequence: CASSPQSNYGYTF. The chain couples TRBV12-3 or TRBV12-4 to TRBJ1-2, with D unclear. V lost 5 bases and J 0 bases, leaving 7 bases between the germline ends. The CDR3 is made up of 13 amino acids.

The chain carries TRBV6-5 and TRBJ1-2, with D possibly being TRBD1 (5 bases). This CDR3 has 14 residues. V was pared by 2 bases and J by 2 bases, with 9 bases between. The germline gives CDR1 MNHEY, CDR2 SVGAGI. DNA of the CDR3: TGTGCCAGCAGTTACCATCCAGGGAACTATGGCTACACCTTC. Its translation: CASSYHPGNYGYTF.

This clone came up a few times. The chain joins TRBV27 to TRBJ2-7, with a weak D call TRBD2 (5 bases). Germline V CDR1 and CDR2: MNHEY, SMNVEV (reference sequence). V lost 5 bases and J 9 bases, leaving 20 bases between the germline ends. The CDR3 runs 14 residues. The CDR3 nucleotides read TGTGCCAGCAGTCCGGCGGGTAGTCTACGAGCGCAGTACTTC. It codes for CASSPAGSLRAQYF.

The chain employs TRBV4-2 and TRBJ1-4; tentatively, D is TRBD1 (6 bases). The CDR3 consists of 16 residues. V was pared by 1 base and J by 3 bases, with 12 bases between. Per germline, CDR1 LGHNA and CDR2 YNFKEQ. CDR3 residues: CASSQVSGVANEKLFF. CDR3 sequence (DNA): TGTGCCAGCAGCCAAGTCTCAGGGGTGGCTAATGAAAAACTGTTTTTT.

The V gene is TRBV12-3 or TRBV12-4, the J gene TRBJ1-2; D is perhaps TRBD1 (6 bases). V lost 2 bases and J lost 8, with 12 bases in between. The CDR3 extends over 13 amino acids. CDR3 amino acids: CASSLSGQNGYTF. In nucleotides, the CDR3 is TGTGCCAGCAGTTTATCCGGACAGAACGGCTACACCTTC.

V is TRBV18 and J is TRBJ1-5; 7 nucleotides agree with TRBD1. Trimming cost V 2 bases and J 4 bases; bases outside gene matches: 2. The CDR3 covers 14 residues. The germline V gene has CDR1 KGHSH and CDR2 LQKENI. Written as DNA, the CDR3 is TGTGCCAGCTCACCAGGGACAGAAAATCAGCCCCAGCATTTT. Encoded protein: CASSPGTENQPQHF.

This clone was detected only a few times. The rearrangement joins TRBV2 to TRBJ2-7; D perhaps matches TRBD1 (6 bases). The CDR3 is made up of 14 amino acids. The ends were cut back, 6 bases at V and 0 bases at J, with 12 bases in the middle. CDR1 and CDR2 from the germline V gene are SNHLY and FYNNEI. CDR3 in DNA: TGTGCCAGCAGCCTCGACAGGAGCTCCTACGAGCAGTACTTC. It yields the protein CASSLDRSSYEQYF.